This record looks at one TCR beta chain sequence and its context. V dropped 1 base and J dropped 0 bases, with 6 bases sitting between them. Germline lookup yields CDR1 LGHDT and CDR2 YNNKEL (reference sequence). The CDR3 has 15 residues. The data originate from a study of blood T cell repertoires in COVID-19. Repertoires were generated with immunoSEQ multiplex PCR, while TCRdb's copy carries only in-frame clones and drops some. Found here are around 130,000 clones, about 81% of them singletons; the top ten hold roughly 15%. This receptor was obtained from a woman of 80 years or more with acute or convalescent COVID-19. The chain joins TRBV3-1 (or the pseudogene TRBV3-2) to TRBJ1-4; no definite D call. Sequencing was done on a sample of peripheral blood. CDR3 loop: CASSQGSPTNEKLFF. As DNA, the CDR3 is TGTGCCAGCAGCCAAGGGAGTCCAACTAATGAAAAACTGTTTTTT.